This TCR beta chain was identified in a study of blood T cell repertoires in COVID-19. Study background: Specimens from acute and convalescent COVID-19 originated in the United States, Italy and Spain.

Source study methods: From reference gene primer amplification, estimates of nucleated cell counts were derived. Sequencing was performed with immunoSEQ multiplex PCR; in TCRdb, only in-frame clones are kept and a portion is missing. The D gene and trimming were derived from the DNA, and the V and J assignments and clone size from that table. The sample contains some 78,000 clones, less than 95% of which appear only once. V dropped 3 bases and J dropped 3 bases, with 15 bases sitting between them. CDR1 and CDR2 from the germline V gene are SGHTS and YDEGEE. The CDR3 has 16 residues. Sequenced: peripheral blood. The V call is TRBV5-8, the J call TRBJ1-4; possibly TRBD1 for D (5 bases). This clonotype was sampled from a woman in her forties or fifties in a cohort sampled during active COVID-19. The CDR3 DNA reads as TGTGCCAGCAGCTCAGGGTTTCTTTCTTCTAATGAAAAACTGTTTTTT. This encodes CASSSGFLSSNEKLFF.